The 21 T cell receptor beta chains in this list originate from one sample, sequenced in a study of spatial heterogeneity in lung cancer. Time point reported: blood at routine non-recurrence follow-up after resection. Whole RNA from tumor, nontumor lung or frozen PBMC was sequenced unsorted. TCRdb re-called the 5' RACE reads with MiXCR, one entry per CDR3 protein. The sample includes approximately 56,000 distinct CDR3 sequences, roughly 8.1% of them seen just once. Sequences were derived from PBMCs, sampled at follow-up. Receptor source: a female donor with early-stage non-small cell lung cancer.

This clonotype was observed a handful of times. The chain has TRBV5-5 and TRBJ2-3; D gene ambiguous. V gave up 4 bases and J gave up 5 bases, with 17 bases separating them. CDR3 length: 15 amino acids. Germline V gives CDR1 SGHKS, CDR2 YYEKEE (reference sequence). The CDR3 DNA is TGTGCCAGCAGCCCGTCGGTTCTAGTGGGAGATACGCAGTATTTT. Translated, it gives CASSPSVLVGDTQYF.

This clonotype was seen at least ten times. This chain links TRBV6-2 or TRBV6-3 with TRBJ2-7; D not resolved. The CDR3 extends over 14 amino acids. V gave up 2 bases and J gave up 0 bases, with 8 bases separating them. In germline, CDR1 is MNHEY, CDR2 SVGEGT. DNA for the CDR3: TGTGCCAGCAGTTACGGTCTCGCCTCCTACGAGCAGTACTTC. Its translation: CASSYGLASYEQYF.

This clonotype was observed many times. The CDR3 here is CASSRDYQETQYF. The CDR3 nucleotides are TGTGCCAGCAGCAGGGACTACCAAGAGACCCAGTACTTC. The V gene is TRBV7-2, the J gene TRBJ2-5; D is perhaps TRBD2 (6 bases). Trimming removed 5 bases from V and 0 bases from J, with 7 bases in between. CDR3 length: 13 amino acids. The germline gives CDR1 SGHTA, CDR2 FQGNSA.

There are a few counts of this clonotype. V is TRBV6-6 and J is TRBJ1-1, with unresolved D. The germline gives CDR1 MNHNY, CDR2 SVGAGI (reference sequence). Trimming took 2 bases from V and 3 from J, leaving 7 bases between them. This CDR3 comprises 13 residues. The CDR3 region has the DNA TGTGCCAGCAGTTACAAGGGTCACACTGAAGCTTTCTTT. Its translation: CASSYKGHTEAFF.

This clonotype occurred many times. Written as DNA, the CDR3 is TGTGCCAGCAAGGGAACAGGGGTCGGTCAGCCCCAGCATTTT. Its protein product is CASKGTGVGQPQHF. The gene calls are TRBV6-6 and TRBJ1-5, with 7 bases lining up with TRBD1. V lost 7 bases to trimming and J lost 6 bases; unmatched junction nucleotides: 9. CDR3 length equals 14 residues. Germline V CDR1 and CDR2: MNHNY, SVGAGI (reference sequence).

The table lists this clonotype with many counts. In DNA form, the CDR3 reads TGTGCCAGCAGAGGTTACAGAAGGAACACTGAAGCTTTCTTT. Protein product: CASRGYRRNTEAFF. V and J are TRBV27 and TRBJ1-1; D is ambiguous. Per the germline V gene, CDR1 is MNHEY and CDR2 is SMNVEV (reference sequence). V gave up 6 bases and J gave up 1 base, with 12 bases separating them. The CDR3 consists of 14 residues.

Many counts were recorded for this clonotype. The chain carries TRBV20-1 and TRBJ1-5; no firm D call. This CDR3 spans 13 amino acids. The germline V and J ends were trimmed by 6 bases and 0 bases, with 9 bases remaining between them. Germline CDR1 DFQATT, CDR2 SNEGSKA (reference sequence). DNA of the CDR3: TGCAGTGCGTGGACGGCTAGCAATCAGCCCCAGCATTTT. This sequence encodes CSAWTASNQPQHF.

This clonotype came up a few times. J is TRBJ1-4 and V is TRBV10-2; D is unresolved. With 4 bases removed from V and 5 bases from J, the gap between germline ends came to 17 bases. Per the germline V gene, CDR1 is WSHSY and CDR2 is SAAADI. The CDR3 is 16 residues long. CDR3 in amino acids: CASSVRAPKANEKLFF. The CDR3, as DNA: TGCGCCAGCAGTGTCCGTGCGCCTAAGGCGAATGAAAAACTGTTTTTT.

In this sample, this clonotype turned up many times. This chain joins TRBV28 and TRBJ2-3; unclear D gene. The length of the CDR3 is 12 residues. With 1 base removed from V and 6 bases from J, the gap between germline ends came to 5 bases. In germline, CDR1 is MDHEN, CDR2 SYDVKM. The CDR3 here is CASSLFADTQYF. The CDR3 DNA is TGTGCCAGCAGTTTATTCGCGGATACGCAGTATTTT. Combining the CDR3 with reference TRBV28 and TRBJ2-3 gives the whole variable domain DVKVTQSSRYLVKRTGEKVFLECVQDMDHENMFWYRQDPGLGLRLIYFSYDVKMKEKGDIPEGYSVSREKKERFSLILESASTNQTSMYLCASSLFADTQYFGPGTRLTVL.

This clonotype has just a few counts. J is TRBJ2-2 and V is TRBV5-5; no definite D call. Trimming stripped 4 bases from V and 0 bases from J, with 4 bases between. This CDR3 spans 13 amino acids. Germline V gene sequence: CDR1 SGHKS, CDR2 YYEKEE (reference sequence). The CDR3 is CASSPANTGELFF. Written as DNA, the CDR3 is TGTGCCAGCAGCCCCGCGAACACCGGGGAGCTGTTTTTT. Filled out from reference TRBV5-5 and TRBJ2-2, the complete variable domain reads DAGVTQSPTHLIKTRGQQVTLRCSPISGHKSVSWYQQVLGQGPQFIFQYYEKEERGRGNFPDRFSARQFPNYSSELNVNALLLGDSALYLCASSPANTGELFFGEGSRLTVL.

This clonotype was seen only a few times. The rearrangement joins TRBV20-1 to TRBJ1-1; 10 bases align to TRBD1. This CDR3 comprises 14 residues. V shed 6 bases, J shed 4 bases, and the junction held 8 bases outside the gene matches. Germline V gene sequence: CDR1 DFQATT, CDR2 SNEGSKA (reference sequence). The DNA for the CDR3 is TGCAGTGCCAGGGGACAGGGGATTCGCACTGAAGCTTTCTTT. Its protein product is CSARGQGIRTEAFF.

This clonotype was recorded a few times. The chain couples TRBV5-6 to TRBJ2-1; D might be TRBD2 (6 bases). Germline CDR1 reads SGHDT; CDR2 reads YYEEEE. Trimming pared 4 bases from V and 12 bases from J, leaving 17 bases between. This CDR3 comprises 13 residues. CDR3 region: CASSLTTSLLQFF. The DNA of the CDR3 is TGTGCCAGCAGCCTGACGACTAGTTTATTGCAGTTCTTC.

Ten or more counts support this clonotype. The chain carries TRBV28 and TRBJ1-5; D is ambiguous. CDR3 length equals 15 residues. V gave up 4 bases and J gave up 0 bases, with 10 bases separating them. CDR1 MDHEN and CDR2 SYDVKM come from the germline V gene. For the CDR3, the DNA is TGTGCCAGCAGTTCCATGGTTAATAGCAATCAGCCCCAGCATTTT. It encodes CASSSMVNSNQPQHF.

This clonotype was observed at least ten times. The chain has TRBV29-1 and TRBJ1-5, with 10 bases matching TRBD1. The CDR3 sequence is 14 residues long. With 6 bases clipped from V and 3 bases from J, the junction kept 5 bases outside the gene matches. Germline V lookup: CDR1 SQVTM, CDR2 ANQGSEA. Here the CDR3 reads CSVGTGEFNQPQHF. The DNA of the CDR3 is TGCAGCGTCGGGACAGGGGAATTCAATCAGCCCCAGCATTTT.

This clonotype was counted at least ten times. A junction end diverges from the germline sequence, so it may reflect a read error. The chain joins TRBV7-7 to TRBJ2-1; the match to TRBD2 covers 8 bases. Germline V CDR1 and CDR2: SSHAT, FNYEAQ (reference sequence). The CDR3 loop spans 13 amino acids. The CDR3 loop is CASSGGLDNEQFF. CDR3 DNA sequence: TGTGCTAGCAGCGGGGGTCTAGACAATGAGCAGTTCTTC.

In this sample, this clonotype turned up a few times. The chain employs TRBV7-3 and TRBJ2-3, with 7 bases aligning to TRBD2. This CDR3 region has 15 residues. Per germline, CDR1 SGHTA and CDR2 FQGTGA. The V segment lost 4 bases and the J segment 5 bases; nucleotides outside the gene matches: 9. Here the CDR3 DNA reads TGTGCCAGCAGCTCCGCCGGACTAGTCGGAGATACGCAGTATTTT. Translated: CASSSAGLVGDTQYF.

V usage is TRBV27 and J usage is TRBJ2-2; TRBD1 might be the D (5 bases). V was shortened by 5 bases and J by 2 bases, with 15 bases between the two germline ends. Germline CDR1 is MNHEY and CDR2 is SMNVEV (reference sequence). The CDR3 loop spans 16 amino acids. DNA for the CDR3: TGTGCCAGCAGTCCCCTACTTAGGGGCAACACCGGGGAGCTGTTTTTT. Translation gives CASSPLLRGNTGELFF.

This clonotype has just a few counts. The V gene is TRBV7-2, the J gene TRBJ2-2; D possibly matches TRBD1 or TRBD2 (5 bases each). The CDR3 loop spans 15 amino acids. Germline loops: CDR1 SGHTA, CDR2 FQGNSA. V lost 0 bases to trimming and J lost 8 bases, with 13 bases between them. The CDR3 coding sequence is TGTGCCAGCAGCTTAGCGTTCCGGGGACGAGGGGAGCTGTTTTTT. It yields the protein CASSLAFRGRGELFF.

This clonotype turned up a few times. The chain joins TRBV29-1 to TRBJ2-1, with a tentative D call TRBD2 (6 bases). Per germline, CDR1 SQVTM and CDR2 ANQGSEA. Trimming left V 6 bases short and J 0 bases short, with 15 bases between. The CDR3 has 15 residues. CDR3 in amino acids: CSVSGGGSSYNEQFF. The DNA for the CDR3 is TGCAGCGTCTCCGGGGGTGGGAGCTCCTACAATGAGCAGTTCTTC.

This clonotype was found many times. The rearrangement joins TRBV11-2 to TRBJ2-2; D uncertain. The CDR3 consists of 15 residues. CDR1 SGHAT and CDR2 FQNNGV come from the germline V gene. Trimming shortened V by 1 base and J by 3 bases, and 9 bases separated the two germline ends. The CDR3 nucleotides read TGTGCCAGCAGCTTAGGCCCAAGCGACACCGGGGAGCTGTTTTTT. It yields the protein CASSLGPSDTGELFF.

Ten or more counts support this clonotype. The chain is built from TRBV5-1 and TRBJ2-7; TRBD1 matches 8 bases. There are 12 residues in the CDR3. With 1 base clipped from V and 6 bases from J, the junction kept 0 bases outside the gene matches. Germline V gene data show CDR1 as SGHRS and CDR2 as YFSETQ. Here the CDR3 DNA reads TGCGCCAGCAGCTTGACAGGGGGCGAGCAGTACTTC. This sequence encodes CASSLTGGEQYF.